What follows are 32 T cell receptor beta chains derived from one specimen sequenced in a study of cytomegalovirus exposure and HLA in healthy donors. Use of 60 Vbeta and 13 Jbeta primers characterized the PCR. Some clones are missing from TCRdb's copy, which holds only in-frame ones; the method was immunoSEQ multiplex PCR. The data contain some 150,000 clones, 77% of them singletons. Sequenced material: PBMCs. These receptors all stem from a male donor in good health and CMV-seronegative.

This clone was seen a few times. This rearrangement joins TRBV6-5 to TRBJ1-4, with 7 bases fitting TRBD1. Germline V lookup: CDR1 MNHEY, CDR2 SVGAGI. This CDR3 comprises 13 residues. J gave up 7 bases and V 6 bases, and 5 bases lay outside the gene matches. The CDR3 protein is CASSNRQGEKLFF. Here the CDR3 DNA reads TGTGCCAGCAGCAACCGACAGGGTGAAAAACTGTTTTTT.

The chain carries TRBV11-2 and TRBJ1-5; D perhaps matches TRBD1 (5 bases). V was pared by 3 bases and J by 5 bases, with 8 bases between. Germline V CDR1 and CDR2: SGHAT, FQNNGV. This CDR3 region has 13 residues. The CDR3 reads CASSLDTHQPQHF. The CDR3 DNA is TGTGCCAGCAGCTTGGACACACATCAGCCCCAGCATTTT.

The gene calls are TRBV6-1 and TRBJ2-1; the D gene is possibly TRBD1 (5 bases). Per the germline V gene, CDR1 is MNHNS and CDR2 is SASEGT. Deletions cut 8 bases from V and 7 bases from J, with 9 bases between. The CDR3 runs to 11 residues. CDR3 in amino acids: CASDWTNEQFF. The CDR3 nucleotides are TGTGCCAGCGACTGGACAAATGAGCAGTTCTTC.

This clone turned up a few times. The rearrangement joins TRBV6-5 to TRBJ1-5; 9 positions agree with TRBD1. The CDR3 length is 15 residues. V lost 2 bases to trimming and J lost 1 base; unmatched junction nucleotides: 0. The germline CDR1 and CDR2 sequences are MNHEY and SVGAGI. The CDR3 reads CASSYDRGSNQPQHF. In nucleotides, the CDR3 is TGTGCCAGCAGTTACGACAGGGGGAGCAATCAGCCCCAGCATTTT.

The chain employs TRBV7-2 and TRBJ1-5; possibly TRBD1 for D (5 bases). The germline V and J ends were trimmed by 5 bases and 2 bases, with 7 bases remaining between them. The CDR3 has 13 residues. Germline-derived CDR1 and CDR2 are SGHTA and FQGNSA. The CDR3 DNA reads as TGTGCCAGCAGCGTGACAGGCAATCAGCCCCAGCATTTT. Translated: CASSVTGNQPQHF. Looking up the rest from reference TRBV7-2 and TRBJ1-5 gives the full variable domain: GAGVSQSPSNKVTEKGKDVELRCDPISGHTALYWYRQSLGQGLEFLIYFQGNSAPDKSGLPSDRFSAERTGGSVSTLTIQRTQQEDSAVYLCASSVTGNQPQHFGDGTRLSIL.

CDR3 amino acids: CASSLYGPEQYF. The CDR3 nucleotides are TGTGCCAGCAGCTTATATGGCCCCGAGCAGTACTTC. This chain joins TRBV7-3 and TRBJ2-7, with D hard to call. CDR1 and CDR2 from the germline V gene are SGHTA and FQGTGA. Trimming shortened V by 2 bases and J by 6 bases, and 8 bases separated the two germline ends. The CDR3 has 12 residues.

The chain recombines TRBV27 with TRBJ2-1, with D perhaps TRBD2 (6 bases). The CDR3 has 16 residues. CDR1 MNHEY and CDR2 SMNVEV come from the germline V gene (reference sequence). V lost 6 bases, J lost 5 bases, and 20 bases lay in between. The CDR3 sequence: CASRYTTRTTHNEQFF. The CDR3 coding sequence is TGTGCCAGCAGATATACTACTAGGACTACCCACAATGAGCAGTTCTTC.

J is TRBJ2-1 and V is TRBV5-6; D is undetermined. The V and J ends lost 5 bases and 7 bases respectively, with 7 bases between them. This CDR3 is built from 11 residues. Per the germline V gene, CDR1 is SGHDT and CDR2 is YYEEEE. The CDR3 region has the DNA TGTGCCAGCAGTCTAAGAAATGAGCAGTTCTTC. It translates to CASSLRNEQFF. The full variable domain, rest sourced from reference TRBV5-6 and TRBJ2-1, is DAGVTQSPTHLIKTRGQQVTLRCSPKSGHDTVSWYQQALGQGPQFIFQYYEEEERQRGNFPDRFSGHQFPNYSSELNVNALLLGDSALYLCASSLRNEQFFGPGTRLTVL.

This chain uses TRBV7-9 with TRBJ2-7; the match to TRBD2 covers 8 bases. The J segment lost 2 bases and the V segment lost 5 bases, leaving 5 bases of the junction unmatched. The CDR3 has 14 residues. Germline CDR1 and CDR2: SEHNR and FQNEAQ (reference sequence). CDR3 region: CASSTSGGAYEQYF. The DNA for the CDR3 is TGTGCCAGCAGCACGAGCGGGGGAGCCTACGAGCAGTACTTC.

This clone was recorded a few times. The chain couples TRBV21-1 to TRBJ1-3; TRBD1, the table's D call, was not compared with the DNA. TRBV21-1 is termed a pseudogene. This CDR3 contains 19 residues. The CDR3 region has the DNA TGTGCCAGCAGCAAATACTCGCCCCGCGACAGGGCCTCTGGAAACACCATATATTTT. This codes for CASSKYSPRDRASGNTIYF.

The CDR3 is CASSVGSGVIYNEQFF. The CDR3, as DNA: TGTGCCAGCAGCGTAGGTAGCGGCGTCATCTACAATGAGCAGTTCTTC. The gene calls are TRBV9 and TRBJ2-1; D possibly corresponds to TRBD2 (6 bases). The CDR3 has 16 residues. The V end lost 0 bases, the J end lost 3 bases, and 13 bases lay between the germline ends. The germline V gene has CDR1 SGDLS and CDR2 YYNGEE.

The J gene is TRBJ2-1, the V gene TRBV6-6, with D possibly TRBD1 on 5 matching bases. Per the germline V gene, CDR1 is MNHNY and CDR2 is SVGAGI (reference sequence). Trimming took off 7 bases at V and 2 bases at J, with 15 bases between the two ends. The length of the CDR3 is 15 residues. CDR3 in amino acids: CASTNQGHTYNEQFF. The CDR3 nucleotides are TGTGCCAGCACCAACCAGGGTCATACCTACAATGAGCAGTTCTTC.

The genes are TRBV5-6 and TRBJ2-7; TRBD1 matches 9 bases. The CDR3 has 15 amino acids. Trimming cost V 2 bases and J 2 bases; bases outside gene matches: 5. The germline V gene has CDR1 SGHDT and CDR2 YYEEEE. The chain's CDR3 is CASSLPGQGTYEQYF. The CDR3 region has the DNA TGTGCCAGCAGCTTACCGGGACAGGGAACCTACGAGCAGTACTTC.

The V gene is TRBV7-9, the J gene TRBJ1-2; possible D gene TRBD1, 5 bases. Germline CDR1 reads SEHNR; CDR2 reads FQNEAQ (reference sequence). The CDR3 is 15 amino acids. V gave up 5 bases and J gave up 7 bases, with 20 bases separating them. CDR3 loop: CASSPRGRRDFGYTF. For the CDR3, the DNA is TGTGCCAGCAGCCCGCGGGGGAGAAGGGATTTTGGCTACACCTTC.

The V call is TRBV2, the J call TRBJ2-1, with TRBD2 matching 9 bases. The CDR3 has 15 residues. CDR1 is SNHLY, CDR2 FYNNEI, per germline. V trimming: 7 bases; J trimming: 7 bases; junction bases outside the gene matches: 11. CDR3 sequence: CASNPGRGGWNEQFF. The CDR3 DNA follows: TGTGCCAGCAACCCTGGGCGGGGGGGATGGAATGAGCAGTTCTTC.

About this clone: Germline is not matched at one junction end, which may reflect a read error. For the CDR3, the DNA is TGTGCCAGCAGCTTAAGTGGCGCGGGACAGGGTCGACTTACTCTAGTCTTC. Its protein is CASSLSGAGQGRLTLVF. The J gene is TRBJ1-2, the V gene TRBV7-3; 9 nucleotides line up with TRBD1. The CDR3 has 17 residues. The germline gives CDR1 SGHTA, CDR2 FQGTGA.

The rearrangement uses TRBV18 and TRBJ2-2; maybe TRBD1 (5 bases). Germline-derived CDR1 and CDR2 are KGHSH and LQKENI. The CDR3 runs 15 residues. V was shortened by 2 bases and J by 3 bases, with 10 bases between the two germline ends. CDR3 region: CASSPRQGYTGELFF. CDR3 nucleotide sequence: TGTGCCAGCTCACCAAGGCAGGGATACACCGGGGAGCTGTTTTTT. The full variable domain, in which reference TRBV18 and TRBJ2-2 provide the parts outside the CDR3, is NAGVMQNPRHLVRRRGQEARLRCSPMKGHSHVYWYRQLPEEGLKFMVYLQKENIIDESGMPKERFSAEFPKEGPSILRIQQVVRGDSAAYFCASSPRQGYTGELFFGEGSRLTVL.

The gene calls are TRBV4-3 and TRBJ2-1, with D possibly being TRBD2 (5 bases). Germline-derived CDR1 and CDR2 are LGHNA and YSLEER. The CDR3 is 13 amino acids. The germline V and J ends were trimmed by 4 bases and 8 bases, with 12 bases remaining between them. This chain's CDR3 is CASSPDYLHEQFF. DNA for the CDR3: TGCGCCAGCAGCCCCGACTACCTCCATGAGCAGTTCTTC.

The chain carries TRBV5-4 and TRBJ2-5; 13 bases are shared with TRBD2. This CDR3 comprises 15 residues. Germline V lookup: CDR1 SGHNT, CDR2 YYREEE (reference sequence). J was trimmed by 5 bases and V by 4 bases; bases with no gene match: 5. The CDR3 region is CASSLGLAGQETQYF. As DNA, the CDR3 is TGTGCCAGCAGCCTGGGACTAGCGGGACAGGAGACCCAGTACTTC.

The V call is TRBV18, the J call TRBJ2-7; 8 bases line up with TRBD2. CDR1 is KGHSH and CDR2 is LQKENI in the germline V gene. Trimming took 2 bases from V and 1 from J; bases not matched to a gene: 4. CDR3 length: 15 amino acids. CDR3 sequence: CASSPRTSQSYEQYF. The CDR3 DNA reads as TGTGCCAGCTCACCAAGGACTAGCCAGTCCTACGAGCAGTACTTC.

The gene calls are TRBV6-5 and TRBJ2-7; tentatively, D is TRBD2 (7 bases). Trimming took off 2 bases at V and 1 base at J, with 15 bases between the two ends. Germline assignment: CDR1 MNHEY and CDR2 SVGAGI. This CDR3 is built from 16 residues. The DNA for the CDR3 is TGTGCCAGCAGTTACCGGGGGGCGGGGGCGTCCTACGAGCAGTACTTC. This encodes CASSYRGAGASYEQYF.

This clone is a singleton in its sample. The V and J genes are TRBV27 and TRBJ1-3; TRBD1 aligns across 7 bases. This CDR3 has 14 residues. V dropped 11 bases and J dropped 4; count of bases not matched to a gene: 11. Germline V gene data show CDR1 as MNHEY and CDR2 as SMNVEV (reference sequence). CDR3 DNA: TGTGCCTCCAGGGGGTCTGGACAGGGAAACACCATATATTTT. Translation gives CASRGSGQGNTIYF.

A single count supports this clone. The chain combines TRBV28 with TRBJ1-1; TRBD1 agrees at 8 bases. V dropped 8 bases and J dropped 4; count of bases not matched to a gene: 9. The CDR3 totals 14 residues. Germline values: CDR1 MDHEN, CDR2 SYDVKM. In nucleotides, the CDR3 is TGTGCCAGCGGACAGGGAGGGGCAACCACTGAAGCTTTCTTT. The encoded protein is CASGQGGATTEAFF.

The CDR3 sequence: CASSLPRSTSGGHQETQYF. The DNA for the CDR3 is TGTGCCAGCAGCTTACCCCGTTCGACTAGCGGGGGACACCAAGAGACCCAGTACTTC. The chain combines TRBV7-2 with TRBJ2-5; 12 bases are shared with TRBD2. Trimming removed 2 bases from V and 0 bases from J; junction bases left unmatched: 10. The CDR3 is 19 residues long. The V gene's germline CDR1 is SGHTA and CDR2 FQGNSA.

The rearrangement links TRBV9 to TRBJ2-2; 12 nucleotides align to TRBD1. Trimming took 2 bases from V and 5 from J; bases not matched to a gene: 10. Looked up from germline, CDR1 is SGDLS and CDR2 is YYNGEE. The CDR3 covers 18 residues. CDR3 nucleotide sequence: TGTGCCAGCAGCGTTCCGGGACAGGGGGCTCTGGAGACCGGGGAGCTGTTTTTT. Amino acid sequence: CASSVPGQGALETGELFF.

The V and J genes are TRBV29-1 and TRBJ2-7; TRBD2 matches 15 bases. The closer fit of TRBJ2-1 to the DNA end suggests the J call may be wrong. The CDR3 has 16 amino acids. Germline CDR1 is SQVTM and CDR2 is ANQGSEA. The CDR3 spells CSVVGTSGGLENEQFF. Written as DNA, the CDR3 is TGCAGCGTCGTTGGGACTAGCGGGGGGCTGGAGAATGAGCAGTTCTTC.

The genes are TRBV18 and TRBJ2-3; 8 positions match TRBD2. The germline V gene encodes CDR1 KGHSH and CDR2 LQKENI. CDR3 length equals 14 residues. Trimming cost V 5 bases and J 0 bases; bases outside gene matches: 1. The CDR3 DNA follows: TGTGCCAGCTCAACTAGCGGCAGCACAGATACGCAGTATTTT. Translation gives CASSTSGSTDTQYF.

The V gene is TRBV19, the J gene TRBJ1-2, with no clear D. Germline-derived CDR1 and CDR2 are LNHDA and SQIVND (reference sequence). The V end lost 5 bases, the J end lost 10 bases, and 20 bases lay between the germline ends. CDR3 length equals 14 residues. The DNA of the CDR3 is TGTGCCAGTAGTCTACTGAATTTGGCAGGCGACTACACCTTC. Amino acids: CASSLLNLAGDYTF.

This chain connects TRBV7-2 to TRBJ2-5, with 9 bases fitting TRBD2. The CDR3 runs to 15 residues. J gave up 6 bases and V 7 bases, and 12 bases lay outside the gene matches. Germline-derived CDR1 and CDR2 are SGHTA and FQGNSA. In DNA form, the CDR3 reads TGTGCCAGCACCTTCGGTAGCGGGGGAGCTAAGACCCAGTACTTC. This gives the protein CASTFGSGGAKTQYF. Drawing the rest from reference TRBV7-2 and TRBJ2-5, the complete variable domain is GAGVSQSPSNKVTEKGKDVELRCDPISGHTALYWYRQSLGQGLEFLIYFQGNSAPDKSGLPSDRFSAERTGGSVSTLTIQRTQQEDSAVYLCASTFGSGGAKTQYFGPGTRLLVL.

The V call is TRBV5-1, the J call TRBJ1-2; the D gene is possibly TRBD1 (6 bases). The CDR3 has 14 amino acids. Trimming pared 0 bases from V and 0 bases from J, leaving 6 bases between. Germline loops: CDR1 SGHRS, CDR2 YFSETQ. This CDR3 is CASSLDRANYGYTF. The CDR3 nucleotides are TGCGCCAGCAGCTTGGACAGGGCTAACTATGGCTACACCTTC.

The gene calls are TRBV19 and TRBJ2-7; weak D call: TRBD1 (6 bases). Between the trimmed V and J ends, which lost 3 bases and 4 bases, there was a span of 16 bases. This CDR3 region has 15 residues. Germline V lookup: CDR1 LNHDA, CDR2 SQIVND (reference sequence). The DNA of the CDR3 is TGTGCCAGTAGTATCCGGCCAGGGGTGAGATACGAGCAGTACTTC. Its protein product is CASSIRPGVRYEQYF. Using reference TRBV19 and TRBJ2-7 for the parts outside the CDR3, the full variable domain is DGGITQSPKYLFRKEGQNVTLSCEQNLNHDAMYWYRQDPGQGLRLIYYSQIVNDFQKGDIAEGYSVSREKKESFPLTVTSAQKNPTAFYLCASSIRPGVRYEQYFGPGTRLTVT.

The CDR3 region is CASSWGRDRVAGAGEQYF. The CDR3, as DNA: TGTGCCAGCAGCTGGGGTAGGGATCGAGTAGCGGGAGCAGGGGAGCAGTACTTC. The gene calls are TRBV7-9 and TRBJ2-7; 9 positions match TRBD2. The CDR3 consists of 18 residues. Germline assignment: CDR1 SEHNR and CDR2 FQNEAQ (reference sequence). The V gene end was trimmed by 4 bases and the J gene end by 7 bases; junction bases not matched to a gene: 20.